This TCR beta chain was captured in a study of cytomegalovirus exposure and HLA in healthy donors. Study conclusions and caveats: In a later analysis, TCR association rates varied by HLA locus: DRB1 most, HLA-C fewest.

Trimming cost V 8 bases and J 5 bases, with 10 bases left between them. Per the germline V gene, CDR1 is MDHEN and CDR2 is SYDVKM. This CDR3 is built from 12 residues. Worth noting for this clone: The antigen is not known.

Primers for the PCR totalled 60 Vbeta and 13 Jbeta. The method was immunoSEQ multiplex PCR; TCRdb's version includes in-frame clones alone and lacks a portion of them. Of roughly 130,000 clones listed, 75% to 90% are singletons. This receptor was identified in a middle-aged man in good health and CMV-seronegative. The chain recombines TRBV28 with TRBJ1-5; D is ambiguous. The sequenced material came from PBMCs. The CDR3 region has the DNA TGTGCCAGCTCGGGAGTGTATCAGCCCCAGCATTTT. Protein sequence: CASSGVYQPQHF. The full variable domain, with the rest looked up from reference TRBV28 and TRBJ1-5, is DVKVTQSSRYLVKRTGEKVFLECVQDMDHENMFWYRQDPGLGLRLIYFSYDVKMKEKGDIPEGYSVSREKKERFSLILESASTNQTSMYLCASSGVYQPQHFGDGTRLSIL.